These 8 T cell receptor beta chains share one sample of origin, sequenced in a study of T cells after yellow fever vaccination. TCRdb called the 5' RACE reads again in MiXCR, with one record for every CDR3 protein. The sample consists of more than 250,000 distinct CDR3 sequences, around 6.8% of them appearing once. The material sequenced was PBMCs, taken roughly seven weeks after the first yellow fever vaccination. The receptor set was obtained from a man aged 18 to 30 who received the YFV17D yellow fever vaccine.

This chain connects TRBV11-2 to TRBJ1-1; the D is unclear. V was shortened by 2 bases and J by 6 bases, with 10 bases between the two germline ends. CDR1 and CDR2 from the germline V gene are SGHAT and FQNNGV. The CDR3 extends over 13 amino acids. CDR3 protein: CASSLSGGAEAFF. CDR3 coding DNA: TGTGCCAGCAGCTTATCCGGCGGAGCTGAAGCTTTCTTT.

This clonotype has a count of ten or more. The chain combines TRBV7-2 with TRBJ1-2, with 7 bases lining up with TRBD1. The V gene's germline CDR1 is SGHTA and CDR2 FQGNSA. J gave up 4 bases and V 3 bases, and 8 bases lay outside the gene matches. This CDR3 is 15 amino acids long. The CDR3 nucleotides are TGTGCCAGCAGCTTCTACGACAGGGTGGGCTATGGCTACACCTTC. Its protein is CASSFYDRVGYGYTF.

This clonotype was counted a few times. The rearrangement links TRBV20-1 to TRBJ1-4, with D maybe TRBD1 (6 bases). This CDR3 region has 17 residues. Trimming left V 0 bases short and J 4 bases short, with 18 bases between. Germline V gene data show CDR1 as DFQATT and CDR2 as SNEGSKA (reference sequence). CDR3 region: CSARDGSVGGINEKLFF. CDR3 nucleotide sequence: TGCAGTGCTAGAGATGGGAGTGTAGGGGGAATTAATGAAAAACTGTTTTTT.

This clonotype was recorded at least ten times. This chain uses TRBV20-1 with TRBJ2-1; the D gene is possibly TRBD1 (5 bases). With 5 bases removed from V and 8 bases from J, the gap between germline ends came to 10 bases. CDR3 size: 11 residues. In germline, CDR1 is DFQATT, CDR2 SNEGSKA (reference sequence). CDR3 loop: CSAQGLDEQFF. Here the CDR3 DNA reads TGCAGTGCTCAGGGTCTCGATGAGCAGTTCTTC.

V is TRBV24-1 and J is TRBJ1-5; no clear D gene. From germline, CDR1 is KGHDR and CDR2 SFDVKD. Trimming shortened V by 0 bases and J by 3 bases, and 11 bases separated the two germline ends. This CDR3 region has 16 residues. This CDR3 is CATSDLLSRDNQPQHF. The CDR3 nucleotides read TGTGCCACCAGTGATTTGCTGTCCCGGGACAATCAGCCCCAGCATTTT.

In this sample, this clonotype turned up many times. The rearrangement uses TRBV29-1 and TRBJ1-1; D not resolved. V was clipped by 7 bases and J by 4 bases, with 13 bases between them. The CDR3 is made up of 12 amino acids. CDR1 SQVTM and CDR2 ANQGSEA come from the germline V gene. CDR3 nucleotides: TGCAGCGCCGGCGGACCGGTCACTGAAGCTTTCTTT. It codes for CSAGGPVTEAFF.

This clonotype was counted between two and nine times. The rearrangement links TRBV6-2 or TRBV6-3 to TRBJ2-5; D is ambiguous. The V gene lost 4 bases and the J gene lost 1 base, with 10 bases spanning the gap. The CDR3 spans 14 residues. Germline V gene sequence: CDR1 MNHEY, CDR2 SVGEGT. In DNA, the CDR3 is TGTGCCAGCAGTTGGGTCCTGATCCAAGAGACCCAGTACTTC. Translated, it gives CASSWVLIQETQYF.

This clonotype was observed a handful of times. This chain uses TRBV18 with TRBJ2-5; TRBD1 is a possible D gene (5 bases). CDR1 is KGHSH and CDR2 is LQKENI in the germline V gene. This CDR3 is built from 14 residues. Between the trimmed V and J ends, which lost 2 bases and 5 bases, there was a span of 12 bases. The CDR3 loop reads CASSPVEAGETQYF. DNA of the CDR3: TGTGCCAGCTCACCAGTTGAAGCAGGGGAGACCCAGTACTTC.